The sequence of this T cell receptor (beta chain) was determined in a study of T cells in Graves' hyperthyroidism and ophthalmopathy. Findings and limits, study-wide: Expanded thyroid clonotypes (above 0.001) were mostly also found in blood.

Germline assignment: CDR1 SGHVS and CDR2 FQNEAQ. The CDR3 consists of 14 residues. V was pared by 8 bases and J by 4 bases, with 15 bases between. This clonotype has ten or more counts. The target antigen is unknown. Investigators excluded patients with uncontrolled infection, other autoimmune disease, pregnancy or lactation. Diagnoses used clinical symptoms, serum thyroxine and TRAb, thyroid ultrasound and orbital computed tomography. RNA transcripts provided the source from which TCR beta CDR3 regions were amplified. The primer set for the first-round RT-PCR of the TCR CDR3 was HTBI. TCRdb called the multiplex PCR reads again in MiXCR, with one record for every CDR3 protein. The profile shows around 620,000 distinct CDR3 sequences, 11% to 15% of them singletons.

The sequence came from a woman younger than 35 with Graves' ophthalmopathy. The genes are TRBV7-8 and TRBJ2-1; D could derive from TRBD1 or TRBD2 (5 bases each). Sequencing was performed on blood. CDR3 DNA: TGTGCCAGCGAGGGGATAGGGAGTTACAATGAGCAGTTCTTC. This encodes CASEGIGSYNEQFF.